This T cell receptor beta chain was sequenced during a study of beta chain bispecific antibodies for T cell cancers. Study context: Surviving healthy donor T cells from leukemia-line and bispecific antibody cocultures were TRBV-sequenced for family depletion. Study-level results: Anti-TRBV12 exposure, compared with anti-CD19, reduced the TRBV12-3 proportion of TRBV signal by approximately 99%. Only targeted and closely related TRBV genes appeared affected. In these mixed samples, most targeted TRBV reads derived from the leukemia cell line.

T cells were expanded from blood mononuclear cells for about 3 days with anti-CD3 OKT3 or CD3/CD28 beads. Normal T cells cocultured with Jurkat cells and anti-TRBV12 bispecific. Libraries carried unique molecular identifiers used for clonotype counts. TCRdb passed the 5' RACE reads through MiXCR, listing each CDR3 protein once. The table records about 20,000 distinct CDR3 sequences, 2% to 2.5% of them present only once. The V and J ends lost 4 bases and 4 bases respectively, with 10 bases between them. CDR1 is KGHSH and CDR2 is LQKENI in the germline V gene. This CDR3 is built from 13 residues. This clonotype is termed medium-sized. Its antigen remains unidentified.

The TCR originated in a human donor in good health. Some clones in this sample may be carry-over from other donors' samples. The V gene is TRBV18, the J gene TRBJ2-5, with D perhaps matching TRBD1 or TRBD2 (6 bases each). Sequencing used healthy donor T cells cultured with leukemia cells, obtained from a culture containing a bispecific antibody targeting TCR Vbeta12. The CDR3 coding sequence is TGTGCCAGCTCACACGGGGGCGGAGAGACCCAGTACTTC. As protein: CASSHGGGETQYF.